One sample yielded the 27 T cell receptor beta chains listed below, sequenced in a study of CXCR3-negative and CXCR3-positive naive CD8 T cells. Carrying UMI labels, the TRB cDNA libraries were prepared through 5' RACE. TCRdb reanalyzed the 5' RACE reads and collapses them to one entry per CDR3 protein, without DNA. This repertoire includes approximately 88,000 distinct CDR3 sequences. The sample comprised naive CXCR3- CD8+ T cells from blood. The subset here: CD45RO-CCR7+CD27+CD95- naive CD8+ T cells lacking CXCR3 (TNR3-). These receptors were collected from a human donor in good health. Some clones in this sample may be carry-over from other donors' samples.

The rearrangement uses TRBV7-9 and TRBJ1-4. CDR1 is SEHNR and CDR2 is FQNEAQ in the germline V gene (reference sequence). This CDR3 has 12 residues. The CDR3 region is CASSPMNEKLFF.

J is TRBJ2-7 and V is TRBV5-1; lacking DNA, the TRBD2 call made by TCRdb goes unchecked. This CDR3 has 16 residues. Germline V gene lookup returns CDR1 SGHRS and CDR2 YFSETQ. CDR3 sequence reads: CASSLTLAEVSYEQYF.

The rearrangement uses TRBV14 and TRBJ2-7; TCRdb proposes TRBD1, but this gene call is untestable without DNA. The V gene's germline CDR1 is SGHDN and CDR2 FVKESK. The length of the CDR3 is 13 residues. The CDR3 sequence is CASSQGDSYEQYF.

This chain joins TRBV4-1 and TRBJ2-3. CDR1 is MGHRA and CDR2 is YSYEKL in the germline V gene. This CDR3 spans 13 amino acids. CDR3 residues: CASSPAVTDTQYF.

The chain uses TRBV12-3 or TRBV12-4 and TRBJ1-2. The CDR3 sequence is 14 residues long. This CDR3 reads CASRPEGFDYGYTF.

The chain employs TRBV5-1 and TRBJ2-3; lacking DNA, the TRBD1 call made by TCRdb goes unchecked. Germline values: CDR1 SGHRS, CDR2 YFSETQ. This CDR3 region has 15 residues. The CDR3 loop reads CASSRDGGVADTQYF. Full variable domain (missing parts from reference TRBV5-1 and TRBJ2-3): KAGVTQTPRYLIKTRGQQVTLSCSPISGHRSVSWYQQTPGQGLQFLFEYFSETQRNKGNFPGRFSGRQFSNSRSEMNVSTLELGDSALYLCASSRDGGVADTQYFGPGTRLTVL.

J is TRBJ2-1 and V is TRBV6-1. This CDR3 region has 13 residues. The germline gives CDR1 MNHNS, CDR2 SASEGT. The CDR3 protein is CARCSLPYNEQFF.

V is TRBV2 and J is TRBJ2-7. Germline values: CDR1 SNHLY, CDR2 FYNNEI. This CDR3 contains 14 residues. This CDR3 is CASSEYGVDNEQYF.

V is TRBV5-1 and J is TRBJ2-7; the TRBD2 assignment by TCRdb is unverifiable without DNA. Germline V gives CDR1 SGHRS, CDR2 YFSETQ. The CDR3 runs to 14 residues. CDR3 in amino acids: CASSFEGATYEQYF.

The chain is built from TRBV13 and TRBJ2-7; TCRdb designates TRBD2, a call that cannot be tested without DNA. The CDR3 totals 13 residues. Germline lookup yields CDR1 PRHDT and CDR2 FYEKMQ (reference sequence). CDR3 sequence: CASSLQRTYEQYF.

The rearrangement links TRBV20-1 to TRBJ2-7; TCRdb names TRBD1, which stays unverified in the absence of DNA. Germline V gene data show CDR1 as DFQATT and CDR2 as SNEGSKA (reference sequence). The length of the CDR3 is 17 residues. The CDR3 reads CSAREPTGTGDSYEQYF.

The chain couples TRBV25-1 to TRBJ2-3; TCRdb selects TRBD2, and the lack of DNA leaves this call unchecked. Germline CDR1 and CDR2: MGHDK and SYGVNS. The CDR3 runs 15 residues. The CDR3 loop reads CASSETSGVTDTQYF.

This chain joins TRBV7-8 and TRBJ2-1; TCRdb reports TRBD2, a call that lacks DNA to check it against. CDR1 is SGHVS, CDR2 FQNEAQ, per germline. This CDR3 spans 17 amino acids. This CDR3 is CASSEEREGLGVDEQFF. The full variable domain, in which reference TRBV7-8 and TRBJ2-1 provide the parts outside the CDR3, is GAGVSQSPRYKVAKRGQDVALRCDPISGHVSLFWYQQALGQGPEFLTYFQNEAQLDKSGLPSDRFFAERPEGSVSTLKIQRTQQEDSAVYLCASSEEREGLGVDEQFFGPGTRLTVL.

This CDR3 is CASSLAGLAGETYEQYF. The chain employs TRBV28 and TRBJ2-7; without DNA, the TCRdb call of TRBD2 cannot be checked. The germline V gene has CDR1 MDHEN and CDR2 SYDVKM. The CDR3 contains 17 residues.

This chain connects TRBV12-3 or TRBV12-4 to TRBJ1-5; with no DNA, the TCRdb D assignment of TRBD1 cannot be verified. The CDR3 loop spans 16 amino acids. Here the CDR3 reads CASSPGRQGAGQPQHF.

The rearrangement uses TRBV11-2 and TRBJ2-7; TCRdb proposes TRBD1, but this gene call is untestable without DNA. The CDR3 totals 12 residues. Germline loops: CDR1 SGHAT, CDR2 FQNNGV. The chain's CDR3 is CASSAVSGEQYF.

J is TRBJ2-2 and V is TRBV19; absent DNA, TCRdb's TRBD2 call cannot be checked. Germline loops: CDR1 LNHDA, CDR2 SQIVND (reference sequence). This CDR3 is built from 15 residues. CDR3 region: CASSIPSGSAGELFF.

The chain employs TRBV12-3 or TRBV12-4 and TRBJ1-1; the D call from TCRdb, TRBD1, cannot be confirmed without DNA. This CDR3 spans 16 amino acids. The CDR3 here is CASTTTSRAGRVGAFF.

V and J are TRBV14 and TRBJ1-3; TCRdb's D call of TRBD1 is untestable without DNA. Germline V lookup: CDR1 SGHDN, CDR2 FVKESK. The CDR3 is made up of 17 amino acids. CDR3 loop: CASSPIQGKPSGNTIYF. The complete variable domain, with remaining parts taken from reference TRBV14 and TRBJ1-3, reads EAGVTQFPSHSVIEKGQTVTLRCDPISGHDNLYWYRRVMGKEIKFLLHFVKESKQDESGMPNNRFLAERTGGTYSTLKVQPAELEDSGVYFCASSPIQGKPSGNTIYFGEGSWLTVV.

The chain has TRBV5-4 and TRBJ2-3; TCRdb calls TRBD2, which cannot be checked without DNA. CDR1 is SGHNT, CDR2 YYREEE, per germline (reference sequence). There are 15 residues in the CDR3. The CDR3 here is CASSFLAGDTDTQYF.

The chain couples TRBV20-1 to TRBJ1-5; TCRdb names TRBD1, which stays unverified in the absence of DNA. The CDR3 consists of 14 residues. The germline V gene encodes CDR1 DFQATT and CDR2 SNEGSKA (reference sequence). The CDR3 is CSARDRGGNQPQHF.

This sequence joins TRBV27 and TRBJ2-7. This CDR3 contains 13 residues. Germline CDR1 MNHEY, CDR2 SMNVEV (reference sequence). The CDR3 loop is CASSLTATYEQYF.

The V gene is TRBV27, the J gene TRBJ2-1; the D gene TCRdb calls, TRBD1, cannot be checked with no DNA. CDR3 length: 14 residues. CDR1 MNHEY and CDR2 SMNVEV come from the germline V gene (reference sequence). The CDR3: CASSLGDRVHEQFF.

The CDR3 sequence is CASSLEGAGGAYEQYF. The genes are TRBV11-2 and TRBJ2-7; the D call of TRBD1 rests on TCRdb alone, since no DNA is present to check it. The germline gives CDR1 SGHAT, CDR2 FQNNGV. This CDR3 comprises 16 residues. The entire variable domain, with the rest obtained from reference TRBV11-2 and TRBJ2-7, is as follows: EAGVAQSPRYKIIEKRQSVAFWCNPISGHATLYWYQQILGQGPKLLIQFQNNGVVDDSQLPKDRFSAERLKGVDSTLKIQPAKLEDSAVYLCASSLEGAGGAYEQYFGPGTRLTVT.

The chain uses TRBV7-7 and TRBJ2-1; the TRBD1 assignment by TCRdb is unverifiable without DNA. CDR1 and CDR2 from the germline V gene are SSHAT and FNYEAQ (reference sequence). This CDR3 is built from 14 residues. This CDR3 is CASSPPGGLNEQFF.

This chain connects TRBV30 to TRBJ1-2; the TCRdb D gene call, TRBD1, has no DNA to confirm it. From germline, CDR1 is GTSNPN and CDR2 SVGIG (reference sequence). The CDR3 extends over 16 amino acids. The CDR3 here is CAWQGQGARGPFGYTF.

The chain is built from TRBV20-1 and TRBJ2-3. This CDR3 spans 14 amino acids. CDR1 and CDR2 from the germline V gene are DFQATT and SNEGSKA (reference sequence). CDR3 sequence: CSARDPISTDTQYF.